The subject of this entry is one T cell receptor beta chain. These data belong to a study of blood T cell repertoires in COVID-19. On the study more broadly: From the United States, Italy and Spain came samples of acute and convalescent COVID-19. Nucleic acid was either cDNA or gDNA, and it came from T cells, B-cell-depleted T cells, or PBMCs.

The authors' processing: Quantification of nucleated cells was approximated via reference gene primer amplification. Clones were read by immunoSEQ multiplex PCR, and TCRdb kept only the in-frame ones, dropping some. The DNA gave D and trimming, while V, J and clone size come from that table. The sample has roughly 8,500 clones, about 80% seen once. This clonotype was obtained from a man between 65 and 85 years old with active COVID-19. Sequencing used peripheral blood.

CDR3 sequence (DNA): TGTGCCAGCAGCCCCCAGGGTAGGGACTCCTACAATGAGCAGTTCTTC. The encoded protein is CASSPQGRDSYNEQFF. The rearrangement links TRBV7-8 to TRBJ2-1, with a weak D call TRBD1 (5 bases). Trimming took off 5 bases at V and 0 bases at J, with 14 bases between the two ends. The CDR3 has 16 amino acids. Germline CDR1 is SGHVS and CDR2 is FQNEAQ.